This record looks at one T cell receptor (beta chain) sequence and its context. Its antigen is currently unknown. This sample stems from a study of regulatory T cells in long-lasting Graves disease. Both iRepertoire HTBI primers and Arm-PCR of CDR3 regions were used to build the TCR beta libraries. TCRdb re-derived calls from the multiplex PCR reads in MiXCR, one entry per CDR3 protein. In the table there are 250,000 to 300,000 distinct CDR3 sequences, approximately 18% of which are singletons. CDR3 length: 15 residues. V gave up 2 bases and J gave up 2 bases; unmatched junction bases: 5. Germline CDR1 LNHNV, CDR2 YYDKDF (reference sequence). Described time point: newly diagnosed GD, antithyroid drugs for less than 3 months. Construction of the TCR library relied on RNA isolated from PBMCs. Study results and caveats: TCR diversity was lower in persistent Graves' patients than in newly diagnosed ones.

Separately, the same data were catalogued under a study of T cells in Graves' hyperthyroidism and ophthalmopathy. Per that paper: Median prediction lead before ophthalmopathy onset was 6 to 8 months with the model.

Sequencing used peripheral blood mononuclear cells (PBMCs), obtained at new diagnosis, from a patient treated with antithyroid drugs. The source is a woman aged 25-40 years with Graves disease. V and J are TRBV15 and TRBJ1-2; 7 bases match TRBD1. CDR3 sequence reads: CATSRYRGPNYGYTF. The CDR3 DNA is TGTGCCACCAGCAGATACAGGGGCCCCAACTATGGCTACACCTTC.